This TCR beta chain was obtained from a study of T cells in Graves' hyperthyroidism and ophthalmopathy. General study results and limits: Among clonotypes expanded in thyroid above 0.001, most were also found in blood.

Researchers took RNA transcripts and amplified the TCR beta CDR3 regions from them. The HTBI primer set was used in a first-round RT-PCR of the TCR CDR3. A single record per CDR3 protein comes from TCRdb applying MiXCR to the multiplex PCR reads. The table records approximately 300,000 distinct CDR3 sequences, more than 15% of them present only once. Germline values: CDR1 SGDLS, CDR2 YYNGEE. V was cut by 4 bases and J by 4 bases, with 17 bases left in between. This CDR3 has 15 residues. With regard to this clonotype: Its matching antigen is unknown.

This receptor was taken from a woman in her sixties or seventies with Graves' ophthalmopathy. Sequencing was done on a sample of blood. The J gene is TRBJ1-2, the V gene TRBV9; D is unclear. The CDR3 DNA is TGTGCCAGCAGCCACGCCGTCAGGAGGGCCTATGGCTACACCTTC. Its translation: CASSHAVRRAYGYTF. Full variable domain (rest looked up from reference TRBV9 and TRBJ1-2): DSGVTQTPKHLITATGQRVTLRCSPRSGDLSVYWYQQSLDQGLQFLIQYYNGEERAKGNILERFSAQQFPDLHSELNLSSLELGDSALYFCASSHAVRRAYGYTFGSGTRLTVV.